This is a list of T cell receptor beta chains from one sample in a study of CD8+CD57+ T cells in acquired aplastic anemia. TCRdb itself ran the reads through MiXCR, one entry per CDR3 protein. The sample shows fewer than 250,000 distinct CDR3 sequences, 47% of them seen only once. What was sequenced was sorted CD4+, CD8+, or CD8+CD57+ T cells (not recorded which) from PBMCs. These receptors originate from a human donor with aplastic anemia. The CDR3 runs from the conserved cysteine through the conserved F or W. D genes are given only for firm matches. Size is stated for part of the rows, as once, few or many counts, or as a class when the clone is expanded.

j_gene | abundance | d_gene | v_gene | CDR3aa | CDR3nt
TRBJ1-6 | NA | NA | TRBV7-3 | CASSSPGSPLHF | TGTGCCAGCAGCTCCCCCGGTTCACCCCTCCACTTT
TRBJ1-4 | once | TRBD1 | TRBV12-3/TRBV12-4 | CASSLSGQGGEKLFF | TGTGCCAGCAGTTTAAGCGGCCAGGGGGGTGAAAAACTGTTTTTT
TRBJ2-1 | many | NA | TRBV5-6 | CASRFGQGSYNEQFF | TGTGCCAGCAGATTCGGGCAGGGATCGTATAATGAGCAGTTCTTC
TRBJ2-3 | NA | TRBD2 | TRBV5-4 | CASSGRAGVLGTDTQYF | TGTGCCAGCAGCGGAAGAGCGGGGGTGTTGGGTACAGATACGCAGTATTTT
TRBJ2-7 | NA | NA | TRBV29-1 | CSVAGRPEQYF | TGCAGCGTTGCGGGGCGTCCCGAGCAGTACTTC
TRBJ2-7 | NA | NA | TRBV9 | CASSVVSSVCRRDPYEQYF | TGTGCCAGCAGCGTAGTCTCGTCGGTTTGCCGGAGGGATCCCTACGAGCAGTACTTC
TRBJ2-7 | many | NA | TRBV6-1 | CASSERGGLGYF | TGTGCCAGCAGTGAACGTGGGGGCCTGGGGTACTTC
TRBJ2-7 | NA | TRBD2 | TRBV7-9 | CASNGGGGGGEQYF | TGTGCCAGCAACGGGGGGGGGGGGGGGGGAGAGCAGTACTTC
TRBJ1-5 | many | NA | TRBV20-1 | CSARDWREGQPQHF | TGCAGTGCTAGAGATTGGAGGGAGGGACAGCCCCAGCATTTT
TRBJ1-6 | NA | TRBD1 | TRBV20-1 | CSGWTGGAINSPLHF | TGCAGTGGCTGGACAGGGGGCGCCATAAATTCACCCCTCCACTTT
TRBJ1-2 | NA | NA | TRBV25-1 | CASSDLSQGVYGYTF | TGTGCCAGCAGTGATTTGAGCCAAGGGGTCTATGGCTACACCTTC
TRBJ2-2 | NA | NA | TRBV15 | CATSREGGELFF | TGTGCCACCAGCAGGGAGGGAGGGGAGCTGTTTTTT
TRBJ1-1 | many | NA | TRBV19 | CASSTGRMNTEAFF | TGTGCCAGTAGCACAGGACGGATGAACACTGAAGCTTTCTTT
TRBJ1-2 | NA | NA | TRBV5-1 | CASSPNVGGFYGYTF | TGCGCCAGCAGCCCGAATGTTGGGGGTTTCTATGGCTACACCTTC
TRBJ2-5 | once | TRBD2 | TRBV24-1 | CATSDFGGGRIETQYF | TGTGCCACCAGTGATTTTGGCGGGGGAAGGATAGAGACCCAGTACTTC